This TCR beta chain was recovered during a study of blood T cell repertoires in COVID-19. Sequencing used immunoSEQ multiplex PCR; TCRdb keeps in-frame clones, though not all of them. The sample comprises approximately 300,000 clones, roughly 82% of which are singletons, and 1.6% rests with the top ten. Of note for this clone: This same CDR3 is encoded by further DNA sequences in the sample.

Looked up from germline, CDR1 is SQVTM and CDR2 is ANQGSEA. CDR3 size: 14 residues. The V and J ends lost 6 bases and 2 bases, in that order; junction bases with no gene match: 5. The V and J genes are TRBV29-1 and TRBJ2-3, with TRBD1 matching over 10 bases. What was sequenced was peripheral blood. The source of this sequence is a woman in her fifties or sixties with acute or convalescent COVID-19. The CDR3: CSVGGTGDTDTQYF. The CDR3, as DNA: TGCAGCGTAGGTGGGACAGGGGACACAGATACGCAGTATTTT.